What follows is one T cell receptor beta chain and its context. As yet, its antigen is unknown. Each donor was nominally healthy when sampled (though unrecorded immune exposures were likely). This record comes from a study of cytomegalovirus exposure and HLA in healthy donors. The germline V gene has CDR1 SGHTA and CDR2 FQGNSA. This CDR3 is built from 15 residues. With V trimmed by 6 bases and J by 1 base, 7 bases remained unmatched. Study outcomes and limitations: Later analysis revealed greater clonal expansion in HLA-associated TCR beta chains than in equally common others. Reports described diagnosis of cytomegalovirus status by the classifier as highly specific and sensitive.

A multiplex PCR was run with 60 Vbeta primers and 13 Jbeta primers. The protocol was immunoSEQ multiplex PCR, while the TCRdb copy is restricted to in-frame clones and leaves out a portion. The sample lists some 110,000 clones; about 73% were seen once. V usage is TRBV7-2 and J usage is TRBJ2-3; 7 bases line up with TRBD2. This sequence was found in a woman in her 50s in good health and CMV-seropositive. The sample consisted of PBMCs. The CDR3 DNA is TGTGCCAGCAGTCCAACGGGGGGACGCACAGATACGCAGTATTTT. Translation: CASSPTGGRTDTQYF.